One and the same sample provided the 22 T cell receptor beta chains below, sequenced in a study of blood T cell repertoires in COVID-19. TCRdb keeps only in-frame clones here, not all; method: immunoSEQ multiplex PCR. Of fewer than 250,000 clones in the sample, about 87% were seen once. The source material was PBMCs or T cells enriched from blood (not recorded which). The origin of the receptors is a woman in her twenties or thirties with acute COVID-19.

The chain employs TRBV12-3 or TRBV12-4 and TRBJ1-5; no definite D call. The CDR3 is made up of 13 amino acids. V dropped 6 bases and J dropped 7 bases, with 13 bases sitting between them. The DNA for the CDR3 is TGTGCCAGCAGACTCTCCTCGAGGCAGCCCCAGCATTTT. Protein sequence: CASRLSSRQPQHF.

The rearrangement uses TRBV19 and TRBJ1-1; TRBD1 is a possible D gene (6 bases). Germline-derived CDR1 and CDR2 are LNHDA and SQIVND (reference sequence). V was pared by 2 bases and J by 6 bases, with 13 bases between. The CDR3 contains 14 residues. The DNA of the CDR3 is TGTGCCAGTAGTATACAGGGGAGCTCTGCTGAAGCTTTCTTT. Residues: CASSIQGSSAEAFF.

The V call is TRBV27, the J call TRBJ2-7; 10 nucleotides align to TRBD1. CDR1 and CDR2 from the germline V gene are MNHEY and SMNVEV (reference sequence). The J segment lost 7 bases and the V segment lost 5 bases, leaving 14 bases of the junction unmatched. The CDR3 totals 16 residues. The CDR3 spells CASSPGTDRGLGEQYF. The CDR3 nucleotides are TGTGCCAGCAGTCCCGGCACAGACAGGGGGCTGGGTGAGCAGTACTTC.

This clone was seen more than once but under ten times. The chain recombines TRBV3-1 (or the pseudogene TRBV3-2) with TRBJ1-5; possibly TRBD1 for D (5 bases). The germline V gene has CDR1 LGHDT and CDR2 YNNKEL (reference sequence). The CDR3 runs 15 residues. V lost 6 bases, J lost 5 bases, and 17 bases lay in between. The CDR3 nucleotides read TGTGCCAGCAGTCCCGCCTGGGGGGGACATCAGCCCCAGCATTTT. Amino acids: CASSPAWGGHQPQHF.

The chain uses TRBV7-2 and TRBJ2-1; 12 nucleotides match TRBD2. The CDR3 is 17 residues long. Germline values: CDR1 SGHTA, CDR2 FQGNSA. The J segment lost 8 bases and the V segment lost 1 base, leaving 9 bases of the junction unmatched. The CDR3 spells CASSLGSSGGGWDEQFF. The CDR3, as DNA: TGTGCCAGCAGCTTAGGATCTAGCGGGGGGGGATGGGATGAGCAGTTCTTC. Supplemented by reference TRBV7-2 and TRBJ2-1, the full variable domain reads GAGVSQSPSNKVTEKGKDVELRCDPISGHTALYWYRQSLGQGLEFLIYFQGNSAPDKSGLPSDRFSAERTGGSVSTLTIQRTQQEDSAVYLCASSLGSSGGGWDEQFFGPGTRLTVL.

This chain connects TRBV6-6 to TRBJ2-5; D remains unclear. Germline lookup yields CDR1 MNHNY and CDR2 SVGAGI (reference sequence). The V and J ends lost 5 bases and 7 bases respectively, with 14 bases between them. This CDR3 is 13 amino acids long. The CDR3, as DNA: TGTGCCAGCAGTCCCGCTGACGGCGGGACCCAGTACTTC. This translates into CASSPADGGTQYF.

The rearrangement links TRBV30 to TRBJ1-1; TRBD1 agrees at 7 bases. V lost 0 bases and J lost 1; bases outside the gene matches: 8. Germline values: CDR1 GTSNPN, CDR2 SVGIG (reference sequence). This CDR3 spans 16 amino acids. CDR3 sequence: CAWSVPYRGANTEAFF. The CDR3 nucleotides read TGTGCCTGGAGTGTACCTTACAGGGGCGCGAACACTGAAGCTTTCTTT.

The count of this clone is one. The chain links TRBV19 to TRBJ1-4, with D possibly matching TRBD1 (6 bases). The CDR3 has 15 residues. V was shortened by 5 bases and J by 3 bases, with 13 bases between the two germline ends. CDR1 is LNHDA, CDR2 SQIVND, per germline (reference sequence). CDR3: CASSSSGEANEKLFF. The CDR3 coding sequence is TGTGCCAGTAGTTCCTCAGGGGAAGCTAATGAAAAACTGTTTTTT.

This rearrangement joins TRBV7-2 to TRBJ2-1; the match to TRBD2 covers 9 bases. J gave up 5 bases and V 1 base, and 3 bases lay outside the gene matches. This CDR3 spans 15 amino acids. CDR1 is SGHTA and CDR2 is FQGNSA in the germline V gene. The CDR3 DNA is TGTGCCAGCAGCTTAGTTGCTAGCGGGAACAATGAGCAGTTCTTC. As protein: CASSLVASGNNEQFF.

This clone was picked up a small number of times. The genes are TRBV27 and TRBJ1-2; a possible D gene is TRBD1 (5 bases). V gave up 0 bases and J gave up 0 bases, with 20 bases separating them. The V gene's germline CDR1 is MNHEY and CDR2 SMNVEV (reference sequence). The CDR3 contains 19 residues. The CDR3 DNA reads TGTGCCAGCAGTTTATCGCACCTTTCGACAGACCATACTAACTATGGCTACACCTTC. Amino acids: CASSLSHLSTDHTNYGYTF.

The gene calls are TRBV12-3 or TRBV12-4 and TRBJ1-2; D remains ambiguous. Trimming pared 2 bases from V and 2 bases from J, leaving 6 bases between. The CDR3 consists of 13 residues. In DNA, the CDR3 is TGTGCCAGCAGTTTAAGGGAGAACTATGGCTACACCTTC. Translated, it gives CASSLRENYGYTF.

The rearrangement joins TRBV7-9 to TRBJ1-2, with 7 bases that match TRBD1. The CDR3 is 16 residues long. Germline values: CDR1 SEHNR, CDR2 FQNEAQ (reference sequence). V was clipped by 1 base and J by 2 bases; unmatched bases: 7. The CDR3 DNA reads TGTGCCAGCAGCTTAGGGTCAGCGACAGGGAACTATGGCTACACCTTC. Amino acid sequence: CASSLGSATGNYGYTF.

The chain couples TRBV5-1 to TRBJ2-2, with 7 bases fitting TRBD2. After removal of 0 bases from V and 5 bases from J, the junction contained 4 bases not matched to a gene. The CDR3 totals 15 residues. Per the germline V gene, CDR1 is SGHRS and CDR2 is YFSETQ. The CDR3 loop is CASSLDTGGTGELFF. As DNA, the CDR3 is TGCGCCAGCAGCTTGGATACCGGGGGGACCGGGGAGCTGTTTTTT.

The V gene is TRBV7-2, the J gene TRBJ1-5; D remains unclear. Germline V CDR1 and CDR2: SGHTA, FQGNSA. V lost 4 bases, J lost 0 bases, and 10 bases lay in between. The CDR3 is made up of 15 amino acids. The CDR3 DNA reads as TGTGCCAGCAGCTCCGTGAGGGATAGCAATCAGCCCCAGCATTTT. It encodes CASSSVRDSNQPQHF.

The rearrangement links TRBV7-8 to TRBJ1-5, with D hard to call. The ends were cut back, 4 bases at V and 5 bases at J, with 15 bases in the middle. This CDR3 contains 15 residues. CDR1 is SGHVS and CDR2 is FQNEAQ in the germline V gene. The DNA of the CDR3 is TGTGCCAGCAGCTCCGGGAGCCAGGCGGATCAGCCCCAGCATTTT. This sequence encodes CASSSGSQADQPQHF.

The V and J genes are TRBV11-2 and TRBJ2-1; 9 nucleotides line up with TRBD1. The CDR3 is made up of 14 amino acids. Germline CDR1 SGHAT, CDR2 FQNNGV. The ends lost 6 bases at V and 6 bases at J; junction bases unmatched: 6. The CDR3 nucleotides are TGTGCCAGCAGGGGGACAGGGAAAAGCAATGAGCAGTTCTTC. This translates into CASRGTGKSNEQFF.

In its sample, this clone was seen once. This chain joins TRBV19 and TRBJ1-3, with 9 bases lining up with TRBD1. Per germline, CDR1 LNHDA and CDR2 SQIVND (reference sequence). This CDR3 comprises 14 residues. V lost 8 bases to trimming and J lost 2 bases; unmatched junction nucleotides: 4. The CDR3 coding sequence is TGTGCCAGTGGGGACAGGGAAACTGGAAACACCATATATTTT. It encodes CASGDRETGNTIYF.

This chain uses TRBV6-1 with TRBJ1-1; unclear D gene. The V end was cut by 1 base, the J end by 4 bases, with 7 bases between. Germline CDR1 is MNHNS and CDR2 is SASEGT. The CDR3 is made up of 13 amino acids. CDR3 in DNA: TGTGCCAGCAGTGAAGTCGCGGGCACTGAAGCTTTCTTT. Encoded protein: CASSEVAGTEAFF.

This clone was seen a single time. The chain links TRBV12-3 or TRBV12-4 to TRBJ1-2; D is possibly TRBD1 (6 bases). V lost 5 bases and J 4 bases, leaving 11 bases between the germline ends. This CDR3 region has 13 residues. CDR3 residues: CASSHRDAYGYTF. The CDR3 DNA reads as TGTGCCAGCAGTCACAGGGATGCCTATGGCTACACCTTC.

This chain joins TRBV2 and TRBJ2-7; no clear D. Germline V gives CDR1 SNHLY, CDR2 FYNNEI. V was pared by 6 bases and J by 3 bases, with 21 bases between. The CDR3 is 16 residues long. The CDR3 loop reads CASRAMRLSIDYEQYF. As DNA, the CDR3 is TGTGCCAGCAGAGCGATGAGACTTTCGATCGACTACGAGCAGTACTTC.

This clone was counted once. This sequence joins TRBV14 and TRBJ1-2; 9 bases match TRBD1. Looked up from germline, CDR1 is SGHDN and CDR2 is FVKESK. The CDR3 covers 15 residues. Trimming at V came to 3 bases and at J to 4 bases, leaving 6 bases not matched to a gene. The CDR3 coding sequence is TGTGCCAGCAGCCAGCGGACAGGGGAGGGCTATGGCTACACCTTC. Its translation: CASSQRTGEGYGYTF.

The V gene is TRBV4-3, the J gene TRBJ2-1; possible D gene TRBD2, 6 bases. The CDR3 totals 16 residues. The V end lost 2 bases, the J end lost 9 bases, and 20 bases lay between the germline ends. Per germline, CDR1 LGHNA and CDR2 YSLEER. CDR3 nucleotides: TGCGCCAGCAGCCAACAACTAGCCCCCAACCCCGGTGAGCAGTTCTTC. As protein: CASSQQLAPNPGEQFF.